The 3 T cell receptor beta chains reported below all come from one sample, sequenced in a study of blood T cell repertoires in COVID-19. Clones were sequenced by immunoSEQ multiplex PCR, and TCRdb holds only the in-frame ones, with some missing. Of 85,000 to 130,000 clones in the sample, 70% to 90% were seen once. The sample comprised peripheral blood. The receptors shown here come from a human donor in a cohort sampled during active COVID-19.

This chain connects TRBV4-1 to TRBJ2-2; 8 bases agree with TRBD2. The germline CDR1 and CDR2 sequences are MGHRA and YSYEKL. Losses at the gene ends were 1 base for V and 3 bases for J; bases not matched to a gene: 10. The CDR3 totals 18 residues. The chain's CDR3 is CASSQVVTGLVDTGELFF. The CDR3 region has the DNA TGCGCCAGCAGCCAAGTGGTTACGGGACTAGTAGACACCGGGGAGCTGTTTTTT.

This clone was detected only a few times. The gene calls are TRBV28 and TRBJ1-5, with no clear D. Trimming took 10 bases from V and 2 from J, leaving 12 bases between them. In germline, CDR1 is MDHEN, CDR2 SYDVKM. CDR3 size: 13 residues. The CDR3 nucleotides are TGTGCCACCGATGGTGAGGGCAATCAGCCCCAGCATTTT. It encodes CATDGEGNQPQHF.

The chain carries TRBV19 and TRBJ1-3; a possible D gene is TRBD1 (5 bases). CDR3 length: 16 residues. Germline V gene sequence: CDR1 LNHDA, CDR2 SQIVND (reference sequence). Trimming left V 7 bases short and J 0 bases short, with 16 bases between. The CDR3 DNA sequence: TGTGCCAGTACCCCGCAAGGGGAAATCTCTGGAAACACCATATATTTT. It specifies CASTPQGEISGNTIYF.